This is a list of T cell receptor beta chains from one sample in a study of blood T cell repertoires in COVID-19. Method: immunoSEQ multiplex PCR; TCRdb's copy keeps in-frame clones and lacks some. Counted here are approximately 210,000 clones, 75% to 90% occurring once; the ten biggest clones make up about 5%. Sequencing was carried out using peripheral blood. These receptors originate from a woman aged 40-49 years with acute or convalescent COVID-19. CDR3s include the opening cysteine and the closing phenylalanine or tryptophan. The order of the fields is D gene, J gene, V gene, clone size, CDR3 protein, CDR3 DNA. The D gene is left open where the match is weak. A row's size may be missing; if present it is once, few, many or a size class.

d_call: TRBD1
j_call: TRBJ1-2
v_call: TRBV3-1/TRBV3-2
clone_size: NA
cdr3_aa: CASSLSDRGHRGYTF
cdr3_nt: TGTGCCAGCAGCCTTTCGGACAGGGGGCATCGGGGCTACACCTTC

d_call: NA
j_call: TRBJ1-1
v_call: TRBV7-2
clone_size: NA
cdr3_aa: CASSSGWNTEAFF
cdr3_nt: TGTGCCAGCAGCTCGGGTTGGAACACTGAAGCTTTCTTT

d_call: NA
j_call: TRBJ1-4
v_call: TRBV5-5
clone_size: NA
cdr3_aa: CASNPPRGGNEKLFF
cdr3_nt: TGTGCCAGCAACCCCCCCCGGGGGGGAAATGAAAAACTGTTTTTT

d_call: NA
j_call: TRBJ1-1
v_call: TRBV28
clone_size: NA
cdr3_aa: CASTHRVNTEAFF
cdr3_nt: TGTGCCAGCACCCACCGGGTGAACACTGAAGCTTTCTTT

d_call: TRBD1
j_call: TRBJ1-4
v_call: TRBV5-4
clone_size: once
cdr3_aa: CASSFEGGQGRGEKLFF
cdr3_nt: TGTGCCAGCAGCTTCGAGGGTGGACAGGGCCGGGGAGAAAAACTGTTTTTT

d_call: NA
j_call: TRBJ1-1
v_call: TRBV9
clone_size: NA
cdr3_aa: CASSVVGQNTEAFF
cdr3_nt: TGTGCCAGCAGCGTAGTGGGCCAGAACACTGAAGCTTTCTTT

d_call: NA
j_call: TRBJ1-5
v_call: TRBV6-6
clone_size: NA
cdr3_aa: CASSYSRAGHQPQHF
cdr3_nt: TGTGCCAGCAGTTACTCTAGGGCAGGGCACCAGCCCCAGCATTTT

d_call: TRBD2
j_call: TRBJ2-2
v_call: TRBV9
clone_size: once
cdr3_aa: CASSARTSGGAHTGELFF
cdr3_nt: TGTGCCAGCAGCGCTCGGACTAGCGGGGGGGCACACACCGGGGAGCTGTTTTTT

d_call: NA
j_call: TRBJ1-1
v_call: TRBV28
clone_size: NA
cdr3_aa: CASRGGRLNTEAFF
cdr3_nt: TGTGCCAGCAGGGGCGGGCGGTTGAACACTGAAGCTTTCTTT

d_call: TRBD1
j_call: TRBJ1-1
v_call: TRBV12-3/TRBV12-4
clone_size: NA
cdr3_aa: CASSRGQGTAFF
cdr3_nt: TGTGCCAGCAGTCGGGGACAGGGCACAGCTTTCTTT

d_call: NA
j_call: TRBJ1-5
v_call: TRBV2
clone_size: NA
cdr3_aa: CASSEGQDNQPQHF
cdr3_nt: TGTGCCAGCAGTGAAGGTCAGGACAATCAGCCCCAGCATTTT

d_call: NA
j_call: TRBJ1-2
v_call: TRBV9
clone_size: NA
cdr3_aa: CASSLTGRSGYTF
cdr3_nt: TGTGCCAGCAGTCTGACAGGAAGGAGTGGCTACACCTTC

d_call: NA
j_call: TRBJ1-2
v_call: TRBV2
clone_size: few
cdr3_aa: CASSEADYGYTF
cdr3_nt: TGTGCCAGCAGTGAGGCCGACTATGGCTACACCTTC

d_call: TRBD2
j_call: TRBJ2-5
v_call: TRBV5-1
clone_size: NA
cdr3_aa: CASSGRLAGAQETQYF
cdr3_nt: TGCGCCAGCAGCGGCAGACTAGCGGGGGCCCAAGAGACCCAGTACTTC

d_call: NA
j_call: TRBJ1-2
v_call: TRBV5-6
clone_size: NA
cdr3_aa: CASSLGFKGNYGYTF
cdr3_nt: TGTGCCAGCAGCCTTGGGTTCAAGGGGAACTATGGCTACACCTTC

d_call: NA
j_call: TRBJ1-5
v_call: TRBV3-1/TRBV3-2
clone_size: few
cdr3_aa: CASSPWGGDQPQHF
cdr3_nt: TGTGCCAGCAGTCCGTGGGGGGGTGACCAGCCCCAGCATTTT

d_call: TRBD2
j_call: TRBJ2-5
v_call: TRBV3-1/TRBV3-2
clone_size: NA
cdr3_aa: CASSQDMVVAGPRIETQYF
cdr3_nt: TGTGCCAGCAGCCAAGATATGGTAGTAGCGGGTCCTCGGATAGAGACCCAGTACTTC

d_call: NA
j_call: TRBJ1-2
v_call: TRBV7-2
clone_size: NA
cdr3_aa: CASSLIIGSDYGYTF
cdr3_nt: TGTGCCAGCAGCCTTATAATCGGGTCGGACTATGGCTACACCTTC

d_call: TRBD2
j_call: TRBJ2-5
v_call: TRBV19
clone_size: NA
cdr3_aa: CASRDDEASGEGTQYF
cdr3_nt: TGTGCCAGTAGGGACGACGAGGCTAGCGGGGAGGGGACCCAGTACTTC

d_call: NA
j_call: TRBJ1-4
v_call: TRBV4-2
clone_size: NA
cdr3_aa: CASSQESAAWGDEKLFF
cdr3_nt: TGTGCCAGCAGCCAAGAATCCGCGGCTTGGGGCGATGAAAAACTGTTTTTT

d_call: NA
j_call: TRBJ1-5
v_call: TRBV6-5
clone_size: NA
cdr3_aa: CASSQPRGTGQPQHF
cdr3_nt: TGTGCCAGCAGTCAACCCAGGGGAACGGGTCAGCCCCAGCATTTT

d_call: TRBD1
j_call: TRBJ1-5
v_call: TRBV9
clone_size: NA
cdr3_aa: CASSPFGQGNQPQHF
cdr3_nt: TGTGCCAGCAGCCCTTTCGGACAGGGCAATCAGCCCCAGCATTTT

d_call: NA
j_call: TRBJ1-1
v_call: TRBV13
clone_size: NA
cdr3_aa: CASFREGHQNTEAFF
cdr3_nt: TGTGCCAGCTTCCGTGAGGGACACCAGAACACTGAAGCTTTCTTT

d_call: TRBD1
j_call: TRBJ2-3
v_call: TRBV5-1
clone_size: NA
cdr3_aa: CASSSTMGQTDTQYF
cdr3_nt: TGCGCCAGCAGCTCTACGATGGGACAGACAGATACGCAGTATTTT

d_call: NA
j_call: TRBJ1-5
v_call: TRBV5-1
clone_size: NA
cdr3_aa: CASSLYADTNQPQHF
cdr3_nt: TGCGCCAGCAGCCTTTATGCGGATACCAATCAGCCCCAGCATTTT

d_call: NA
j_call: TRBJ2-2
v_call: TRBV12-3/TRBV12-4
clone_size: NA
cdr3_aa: CASSTGNTGELFF
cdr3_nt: TGTGCCAGCAGTACTGGTAACACCGGGGAGCTGTTTTTT

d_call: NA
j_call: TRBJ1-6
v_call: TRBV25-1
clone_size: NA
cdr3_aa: CASSVGPQNYNSPLHF
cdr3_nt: TGTGCCAGCAGTGTTGGCCCTCAAAACTATAATTCACCCCTCCACTTT

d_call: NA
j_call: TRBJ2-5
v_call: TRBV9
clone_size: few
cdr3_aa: CASSPRGQSPQETQYF
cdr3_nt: TGTGCCAGCAGCCCCCGAGGACAGAGCCCCCAAGAGACCCAGTACTTC

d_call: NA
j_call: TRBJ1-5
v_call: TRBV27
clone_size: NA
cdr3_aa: CASRFANQPQHF
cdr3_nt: TGTGCCAGCAGATTCGCGAATCAGCCCCAGCATTTT

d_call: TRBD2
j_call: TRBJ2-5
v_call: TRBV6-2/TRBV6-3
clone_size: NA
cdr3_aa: CASSPSGGRYQETQYF
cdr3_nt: TGTGCCAGCAGCCCTAGCGGGGGACGGTACCAAGAGACCCAGTACTTC

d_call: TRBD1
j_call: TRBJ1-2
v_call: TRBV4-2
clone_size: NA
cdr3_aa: CASSLADRSYGYTF
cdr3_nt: TGTGCCAGCAGCCTCGCGGACAGGTCCTATGGCTACACCTTC

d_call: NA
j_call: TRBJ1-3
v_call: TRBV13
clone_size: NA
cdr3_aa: CASSQGGDTIYF
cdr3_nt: TGTGCCAGCAGCCAGGGTGGAGACACCATATATTTT

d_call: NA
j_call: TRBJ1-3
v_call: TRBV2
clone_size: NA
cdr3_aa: CASSLQGNTIYF
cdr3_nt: TGTGCCAGCAGTTTACAGGGAAACACCATATATTTT

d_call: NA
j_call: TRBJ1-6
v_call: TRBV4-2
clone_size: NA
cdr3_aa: CASSLTGTTLNILHF
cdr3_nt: TGTGCCAGCAGCCTTACCGGGACAACCCTCAATATCCTCCACTTT

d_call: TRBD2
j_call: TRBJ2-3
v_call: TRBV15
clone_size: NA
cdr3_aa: CATRRGGTDTQYF
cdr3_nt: TGTGCCACCAGACGGGGGGGCACAGATACGCAGTATTTT

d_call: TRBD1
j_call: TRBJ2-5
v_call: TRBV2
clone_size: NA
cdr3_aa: CASRGQGARGETQYF
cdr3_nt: TGTGCCAGCAGGGGACAGGGGGCGCGCGGAGAGACCCAGTACTTC

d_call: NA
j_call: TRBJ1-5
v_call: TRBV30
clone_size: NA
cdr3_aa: CAWSLYSNQPQHF
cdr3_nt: TGTGCCTGGAGTCTGTATAGCAATCAGCCCCAGCATTTT

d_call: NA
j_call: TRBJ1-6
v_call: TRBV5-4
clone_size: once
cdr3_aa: CASRAAGSSYNSPLHF
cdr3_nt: TGTGCCAGCAGGGCGGCGGGAAGCTCCTATAATTCACCCCTCCACTTT

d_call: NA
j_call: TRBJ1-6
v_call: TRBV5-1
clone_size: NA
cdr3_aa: CASSFDSTNSPLHF
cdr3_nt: TGCGCCAGCAGCTTCGACAGTACTAATTCACCCCTCCACTTT

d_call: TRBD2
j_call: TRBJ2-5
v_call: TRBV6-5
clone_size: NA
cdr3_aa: CASSSLAGDLQETQYF
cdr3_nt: TGTGCCAGCAGTTCCCTAGCGGGGGACCTCCAAGAGACCCAGTACTTC

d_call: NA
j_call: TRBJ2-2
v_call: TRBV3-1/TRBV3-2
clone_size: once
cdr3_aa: CASSQDIRRTGELFF
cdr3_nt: TGTGCCAGCAGCCAAGACATCCGGCGGACCGGGGAGCTGTTTTTT

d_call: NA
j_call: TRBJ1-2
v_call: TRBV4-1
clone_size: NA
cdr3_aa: CASSPNSINYGYTF
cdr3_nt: TGCGCCAGCAGCCCCAACTCGATTAACTATGGCTACACCTTC

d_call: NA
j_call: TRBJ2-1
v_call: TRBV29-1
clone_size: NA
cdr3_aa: CSVDGTSNEQFF
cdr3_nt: TGCAGCGTAGACGGGACTTCGAATGAGCAGTTCTTC

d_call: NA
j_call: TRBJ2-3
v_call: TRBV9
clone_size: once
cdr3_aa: CASSVDLAQGTQYF
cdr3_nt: TGTGCCAGCAGTGTAGACCTTGCCCAGGGGACGCAGTATTTT

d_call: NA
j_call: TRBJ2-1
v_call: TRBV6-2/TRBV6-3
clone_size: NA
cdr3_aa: CASSVTRAVPYNEQFF
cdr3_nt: TGTGCCAGCAGCGTTACTAGGGCGGTACCCTACAATGAGCAGTTCTTC

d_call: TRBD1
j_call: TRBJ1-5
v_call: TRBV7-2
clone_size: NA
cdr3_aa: CASSLRQGAQNQPQHF
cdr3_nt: TGTGCCAGCAGCTTACGACAGGGGGCTCAAAATCAGCCCCAGCATTTT